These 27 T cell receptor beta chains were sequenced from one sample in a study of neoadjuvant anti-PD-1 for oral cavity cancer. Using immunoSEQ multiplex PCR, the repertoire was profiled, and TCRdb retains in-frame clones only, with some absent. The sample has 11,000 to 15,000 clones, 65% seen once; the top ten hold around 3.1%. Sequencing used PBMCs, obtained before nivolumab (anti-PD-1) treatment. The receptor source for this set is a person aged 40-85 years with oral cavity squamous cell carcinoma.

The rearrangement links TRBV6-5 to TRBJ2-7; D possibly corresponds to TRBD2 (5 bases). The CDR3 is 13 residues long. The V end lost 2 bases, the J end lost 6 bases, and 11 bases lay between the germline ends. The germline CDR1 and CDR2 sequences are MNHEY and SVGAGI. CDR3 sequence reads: CASSYNRDSEQYF. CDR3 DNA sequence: TGTGCCAGCAGTTACAATCGGGATTCCGAGCAGTACTTC.

The chain's CDR3 is CASSPPGQGVGGNGYTF. Written as DNA, the CDR3 is TGTGCCAGCAGCCCACCGGGACAGGGGGTCGGAGGTAACGGCTACACCTTC. The rearrangement joins TRBV28 to TRBJ1-2, with 11 positions matching TRBD1. V trimming: 6 bases; J trimming: 8 bases; junction bases outside the gene matches: 17. There are 17 residues in the CDR3. The V gene's germline CDR1 is MDHEN and CDR2 SYDVKM.

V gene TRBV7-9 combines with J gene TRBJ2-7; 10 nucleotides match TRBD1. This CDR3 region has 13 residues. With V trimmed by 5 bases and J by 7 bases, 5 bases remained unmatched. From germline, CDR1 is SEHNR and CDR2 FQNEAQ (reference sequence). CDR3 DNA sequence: TGTGCCAGCAGCAGACGGACAGGGGGAGAGCAGTACTTC. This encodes CASSRRTGGEQYF.

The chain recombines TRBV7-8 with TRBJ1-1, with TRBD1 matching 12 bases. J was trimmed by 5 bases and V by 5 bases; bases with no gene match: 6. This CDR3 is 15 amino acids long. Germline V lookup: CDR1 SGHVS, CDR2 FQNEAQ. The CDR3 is CASSRDRGLRTEAFF. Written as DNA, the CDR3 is TGTGCCAGCAGCAGGGACAGGGGGCTTAGGACTGAAGCTTTCTTT.

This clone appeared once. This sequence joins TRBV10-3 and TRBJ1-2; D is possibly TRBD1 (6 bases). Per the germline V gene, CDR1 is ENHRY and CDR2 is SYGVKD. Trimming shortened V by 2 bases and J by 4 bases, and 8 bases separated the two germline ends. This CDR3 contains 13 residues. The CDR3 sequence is CAISEQGTYGYTF. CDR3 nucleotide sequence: TGTGCCATCAGTGAGCAGGGGACCTATGGCTACACCTTC.

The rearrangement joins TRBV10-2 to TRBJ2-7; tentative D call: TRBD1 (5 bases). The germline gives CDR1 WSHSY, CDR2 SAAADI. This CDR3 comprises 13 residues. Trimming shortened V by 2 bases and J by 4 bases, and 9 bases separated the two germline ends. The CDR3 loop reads CASSEGAYYEQYF. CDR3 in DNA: TGCGCCAGCAGTGAGGGGGCCTATTACGAGCAGTACTTC.

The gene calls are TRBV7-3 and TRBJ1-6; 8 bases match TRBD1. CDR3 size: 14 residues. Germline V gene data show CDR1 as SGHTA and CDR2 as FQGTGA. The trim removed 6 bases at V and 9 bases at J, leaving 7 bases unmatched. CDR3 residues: CASRSGQGGSPLHF. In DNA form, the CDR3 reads TGTGCCAGCAGATCCGGACAGGGTGGTTCACCCCTCCACTTT.

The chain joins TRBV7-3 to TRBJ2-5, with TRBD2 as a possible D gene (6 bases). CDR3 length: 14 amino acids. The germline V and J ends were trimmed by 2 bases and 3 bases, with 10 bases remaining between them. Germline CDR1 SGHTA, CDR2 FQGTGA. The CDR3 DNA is TGTGCCAGCAGCTTAGACGGCGGGAAAGAGACCCAGTACTTC. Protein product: CASSLDGGKETQYF. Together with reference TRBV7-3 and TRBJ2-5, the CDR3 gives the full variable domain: GAGVSQTPSNKVTEKGKYVELRCDPISGHTALYWYRQSLGQGPEFLIYFQGTGAADDSGLPNDRFFAVRPEGSVSTLKIQRTERGDSAVYLCASSLDGGKETQYFGPGTRLLVL.

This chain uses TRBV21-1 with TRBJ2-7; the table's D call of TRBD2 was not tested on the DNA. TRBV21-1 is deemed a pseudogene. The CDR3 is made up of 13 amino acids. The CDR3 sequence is CARAASGGAEQYF. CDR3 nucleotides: TGTGCCAGGGCGGCTAGCGGGGGGGCCGAGCAGTACTTC.

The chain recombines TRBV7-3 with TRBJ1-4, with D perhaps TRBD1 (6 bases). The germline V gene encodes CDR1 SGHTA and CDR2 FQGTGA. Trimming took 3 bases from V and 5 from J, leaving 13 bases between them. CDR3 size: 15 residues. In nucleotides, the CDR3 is TGTGCCAGCAGCTTGGGCAACAGGGTGAATGAAAAACTGTTTTTT. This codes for CASSLGNRVNEKLFF.

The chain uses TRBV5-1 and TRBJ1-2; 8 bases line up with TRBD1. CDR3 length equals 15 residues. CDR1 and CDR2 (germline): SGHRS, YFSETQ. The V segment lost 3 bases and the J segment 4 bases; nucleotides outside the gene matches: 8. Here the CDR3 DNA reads TGCGCCAGCAGCTCCGCAGGGGGCTTCACCTATGGCTACACCTTC. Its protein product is CASSSAGGFTYGYTF.

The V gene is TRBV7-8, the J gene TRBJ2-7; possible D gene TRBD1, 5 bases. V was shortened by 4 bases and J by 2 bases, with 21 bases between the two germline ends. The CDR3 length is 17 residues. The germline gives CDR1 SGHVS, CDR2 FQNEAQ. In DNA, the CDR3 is TGTGCCAGCAGCTCGACAATCATCCAGGGAAATACCTACGAGCAGTACTTC. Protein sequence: CASSSTIIQGNTYEQYF.

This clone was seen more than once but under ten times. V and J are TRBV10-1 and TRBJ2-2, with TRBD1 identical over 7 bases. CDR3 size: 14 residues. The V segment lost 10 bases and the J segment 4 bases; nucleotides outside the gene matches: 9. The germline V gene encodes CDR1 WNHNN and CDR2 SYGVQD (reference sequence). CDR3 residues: CATSRQGGTGELFF. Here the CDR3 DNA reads TGCGCCACCTCTAGACAGGGCGGCACCGGGGAGCTGTTTTTT.

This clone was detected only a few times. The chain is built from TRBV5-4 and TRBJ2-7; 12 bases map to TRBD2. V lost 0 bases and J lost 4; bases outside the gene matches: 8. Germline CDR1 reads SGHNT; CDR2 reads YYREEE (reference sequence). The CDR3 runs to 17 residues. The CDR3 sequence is CASSLGPSGRAAYEQYF. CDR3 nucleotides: TGTGCCAGCAGCTTGGGGCCTAGCGGGAGGGCCGCTTACGAGCAGTACTTC.

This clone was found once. CDR3 region: CASSGTSGSFLAKNIQYF. CDR3 DNA: TGTGCCAGCAGTGGAACTAGCGGTTCTTTTCTAGCCAAAAACATTCAGTACTTC. This chain links TRBV6-1 with TRBJ2-4, with TRBD2 matching over 8 bases. V was pared by 4 bases and J by 0 bases, with 11 bases of the junction left unmatched. The CDR3 has 18 residues. CDR1 is MNHNS and CDR2 is SASEGT in the germline V gene.

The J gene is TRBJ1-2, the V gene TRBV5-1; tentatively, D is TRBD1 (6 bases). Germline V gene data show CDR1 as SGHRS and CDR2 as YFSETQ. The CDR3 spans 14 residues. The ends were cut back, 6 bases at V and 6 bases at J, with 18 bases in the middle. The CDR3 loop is CASTPSATGNGYTF. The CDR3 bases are TGCGCCAGCACCCCGTCCGCCACAGGGAATGGCTACACCTTC.

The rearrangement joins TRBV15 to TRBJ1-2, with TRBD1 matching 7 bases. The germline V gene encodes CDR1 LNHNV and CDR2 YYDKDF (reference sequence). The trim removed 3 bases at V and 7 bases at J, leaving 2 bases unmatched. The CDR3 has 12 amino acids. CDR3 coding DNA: TGTGCCACCAGCAGCCAGGGGGTTGGCTACACCTTC. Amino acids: CATSSQGVGYTF.

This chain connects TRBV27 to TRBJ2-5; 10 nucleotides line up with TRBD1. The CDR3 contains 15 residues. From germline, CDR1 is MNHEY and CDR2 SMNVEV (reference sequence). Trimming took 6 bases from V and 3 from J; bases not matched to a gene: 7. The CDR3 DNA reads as TGTGCCAGCAGCTCACCCGGGACAGGGGAAGAGACCCAGTACTTC. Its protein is CASSSPGTGEETQYF.

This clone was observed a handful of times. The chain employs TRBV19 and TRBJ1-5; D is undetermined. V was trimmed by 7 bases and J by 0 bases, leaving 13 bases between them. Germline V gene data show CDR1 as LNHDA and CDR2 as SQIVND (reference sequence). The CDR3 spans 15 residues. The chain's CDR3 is CASKGQPYSNQPQHF. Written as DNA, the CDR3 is TGTGCCAGTAAAGGCCAGCCCTATAGCAATCAGCCCCAGCATTTT.

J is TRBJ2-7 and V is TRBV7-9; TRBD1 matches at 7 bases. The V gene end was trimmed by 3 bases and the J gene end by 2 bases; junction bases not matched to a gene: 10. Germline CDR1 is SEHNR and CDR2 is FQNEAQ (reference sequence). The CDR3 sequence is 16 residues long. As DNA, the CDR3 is TGTGCCAGCAGCTTGGAGGAGACAGGGAATACCTACGAGCAGTACTTC. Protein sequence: CASSLEETGNTYEQYF.

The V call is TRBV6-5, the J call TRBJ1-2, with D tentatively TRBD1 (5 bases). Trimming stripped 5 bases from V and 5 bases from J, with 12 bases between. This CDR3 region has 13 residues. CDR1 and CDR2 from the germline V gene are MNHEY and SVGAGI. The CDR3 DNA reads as TGTGCCAGCAGTCCCCAGGGATCTTATGGCTACACCTTC. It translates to CASSPQGSYGYTF.

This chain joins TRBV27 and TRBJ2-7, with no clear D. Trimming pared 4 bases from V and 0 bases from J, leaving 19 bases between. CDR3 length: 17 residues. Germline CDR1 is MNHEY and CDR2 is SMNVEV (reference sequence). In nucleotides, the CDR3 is TGTGCCAGCAGTTCACGCCCGCCCGGACGGTACTCCTACGAGCAGTACTTC. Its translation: CASSSRPPGRYSYEQYF.

CDR3 DNA sequence: TGTGCCAGCAGCTTGGTCAGTACTAATGAAAAACTGTTTTTT. This codes for CASSLVSTNEKLFF. The chain has TRBV5-4 and TRBJ1-4; D is undetermined. V lost 0 bases and J 2 bases, leaving 5 bases between the germline ends. The CDR3 sequence is 14 residues long. Germline CDR1 and CDR2: SGHNT and YYREEE (reference sequence).

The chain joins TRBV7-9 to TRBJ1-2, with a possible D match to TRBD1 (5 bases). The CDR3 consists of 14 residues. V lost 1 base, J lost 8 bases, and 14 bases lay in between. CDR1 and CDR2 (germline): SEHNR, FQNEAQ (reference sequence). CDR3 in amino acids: CASSLEGWGDGYTF. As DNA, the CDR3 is TGTGCCAGCAGCTTAGAGGGTTGGGGGGACGGCTACACCTTC. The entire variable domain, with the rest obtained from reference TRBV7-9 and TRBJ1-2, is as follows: DTGVSQNPRHKITKRGQNVTFRCDPISEHNRLYWYRQTLGQGPEFLTYFQNEAQLEKSRLLSDRFSAERPKGSFSTLEIQRTEQGDSAMYLCASSLEGWGDGYTFGSGTRLTVV.

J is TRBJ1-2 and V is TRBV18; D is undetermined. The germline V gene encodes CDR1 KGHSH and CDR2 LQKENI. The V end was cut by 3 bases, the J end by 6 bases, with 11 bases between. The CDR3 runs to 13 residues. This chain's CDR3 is CASSPIGLDGYTF. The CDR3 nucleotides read TGTGCCAGCTCACCGATCGGGTTAGATGGCTACACCTTC. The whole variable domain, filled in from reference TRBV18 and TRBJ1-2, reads NAGVMQNPRHLVRRRGQEARLRCSPMKGHSHVYWYRQLPEEGLKFMVYLQKENIIDESGMPKERFSAEFPKEGPSILRIQQVVRGDSAAYFCASSPIGLDGYTFGSGTRLTVV.

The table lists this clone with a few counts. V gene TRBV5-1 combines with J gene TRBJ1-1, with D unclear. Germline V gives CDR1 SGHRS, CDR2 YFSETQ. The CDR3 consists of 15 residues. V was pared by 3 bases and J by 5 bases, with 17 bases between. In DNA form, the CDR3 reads TGCGCCAGCAGCTACGGTGGATTGGGGAATACTGAAGCTTTCTTT. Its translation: CASSYGGLGNTEAFF.

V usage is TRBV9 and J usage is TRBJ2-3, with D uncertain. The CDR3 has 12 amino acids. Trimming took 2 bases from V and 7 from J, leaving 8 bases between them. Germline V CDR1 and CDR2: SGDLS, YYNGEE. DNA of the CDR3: TGTGCCAGCAGCGTTGGGCGCCATACGCAGTATTTT. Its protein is CASSVGRHTQYF.